Listed below are T cell receptor beta chains from one sample, sequenced in a study of naive and memory T cell subsets. From the 5' RACE reads, TCRdb called clonotypes with MiXCR, one entry per CDR3 protein. The table records about 62,000 distinct CDR3 sequences, roughly 8.1% of them present only once. The origin of the receptors is a female donor in good health. Each CDR3 is given with its conserved first and last residue. D genes are given only for firm matches. Expanded clones are given a class, and other clones once, few, many or no size at all.

j_call d_call clone_size v_call cdr3_nt cdr3_aa
TRBJ1-1 NA NA TRBV12-3/TRBV12-4 TGTGCCAGCAGTTCTACGGAAAGGGGGTGGTACACTGAAGCTTTCTTT CASSSTERGWYTEAFF
TRBJ1-5 NA many TRBV6-5 TGTGCCAGCAGGAAGACAGGACAGAATCAGCCCCAGCATTTT CASRKTGQNQPQHF
TRBJ2-2 TRBD1 NA TRBV20-1 TGCAGTGCTAGAGATCTTTCTTTCGGGACAGGGTTGTACACCGGGGAGCTGTTTTTT CSARDLSFGTGLYTGELFF
TRBJ2-5 TRBD2 many TRBV10-3 TGTGCCACGGGAAAGGGACTAGCGGGAGAAGGTCGGCAAGAGACCCAGTACTTC CATGKGLAGEGRQETQYF
TRBJ1-5 TRBD1 many TRBV28 TGTGCCAGCAGCCCGGCAGGGACAGGGAATTTACAGCCCCAGCATTTT CASSPAGTGNLQPQHF
TRBJ2-1 NA NA TRBV21-1 TGTGCCAGCAGCAAAGGTCATCTCAGGGACAGCTGCTACAATGAGCAGTTCTTC CASSKGHLRDSCYNEQFF
TRBJ2-7 NA NA TRBV7-9 TGTGCCAGCAGCTTAGGCTCGGGAGTACTCTACGAGCAGTACTTC CASSLGSGVLYEQYF
TRBJ1-4 TRBD1 NA TRBV12-3/TRBV12-4 TGTGCCAGCAGTACCCACCTACAGGGGTTCGACGAAAAACTGTTTTTT CASSTHLQGFDEKLFF
TRBJ1-2 NA many TRBV13 TGTGCCAGCAGCTTAGGGCAGGGCGCTACCTATGGCTACACCTTC CASSLGQGATYGYTF
TRBJ1-5 NA few TRBV19 TGTGCCAGTACCAACCACAGGGATTATAGGAATCAGCCCCAGCATTTT CASTNHRDYRNQPQHF
TRBJ1-1 NA NA TRBV20-1 TGCAGTGCTAGGGGGGGGGCCCAAAACACTGAAGCTTTCTTT CSARGGAQNTEAFF
TRBJ1-1 NA NA TRBV30 TGTGCCTGGAGTGTCCCCTACAGCGCAACTGAAGCTTTCTTT CAWSVPYSATEAFF
TRBJ1-1 TRBD1 few TRBV6-5 TGTGCCAGCAGTTCCAGGCCCACTAGACAGGGGGCAAGGGCCCTGAACATGAACACTGAAGCTTTCTTT CASSSRPTRQGARALNMNTEAFF
TRBJ2-1 NA few TRBV7-9 TGTGCCAGCAGCTTAGTACACAATGAGCAGTTCTTC CASSLVHNEQFF
TRBJ2-2 NA NA TRBV30 TGTGCCTGGAGGCCAGCGAGGGCCGGGGAGCTGTTTTTT CAWRPARAGELFF
TRBJ2-7 TRBD2 few TRBV6-6 TGTGCCAGCAGTTGGGGGGAGGGCTACGAGCAGTACTTC CASSWGEGYEQYF
TRBJ2-7 NA NA TRBV18 TGTGCCAGCTCAGCGATGACCTGGGGGTCCTCCTACGAGCAGTACTTC CASSAMTWGSSYEQYF
TRBJ2-2 TRBD2 few TRBV4-2 TGTGCCAGCAGCCAAGGGACTAGCGACACCGGGGAGCTGTTTTTT CASSQGTSDTGELFF
TRBJ1-1 NA few TRBV6-6 TGTGCCAGCACCTCGGGGGGGTTCGTGAACACTGAAGCTTTCTTT CASTSGGFVNTEAFF
TRBJ1-1 NA NA TRBV18 TGTGCCAGCTCGGCGGGAGAGAACACTGAAGCTTTCTTT CASSAGENTEAFF
TRBJ1-6 NA few TRBV2 TGTGCCAGCAGTCTAGGACAAGATAATTCACCCCTCCACTTT CASSLGQDNSPLHF
TRBJ1-1 TRBD1 many TRBV28 TGTGCCAGCACCAGGGGGAGGTTGAACACTGAAGCTTTCTTT CASTRGRLNTEAFF
TRBJ2-1 NA few TRBV27 TGTGCCAGCAGTTTAGCCCCGATACGCAGCATTCTAGCGTACAATGAGCAGTTCTTC CASSLAPIRSILAYNEQFF
TRBJ2-5 TRBD1 few TRBV7-8 TGTGCCAGCAGCCGAAGACAGGGCCGGGAGACCCAGTACTTC CASSRRQGRETQYF
TRBJ2-1 NA few TRBV6-1 TGTGCCAGCAGTCCTACTAGATTGTCAACCCTTTATGTCAATGAGCAGTTCTTC CASSPTRLSTLYVNEQFF
TRBJ2-1 TRBD2 NA TRBV11-2 TGTGCCAGCAGCTTCCGACTAGCGGGGTCGGACAATGAGCAGTTCTTC CASSFRLAGSDNEQFF
TRBJ1-6 NA many TRBV4-1 TGCGCCAGCAGCCAGGAGTCGGCACCCCTCCACTTT CASSQESAPLHF
TRBJ2-3 NA NA TRBV6-6 TGTGCCAGCAGTTACCCCGGACGCGCGGATACGCAGTATTTT CASSYPGRADTQYF
TRBJ2-2 NA NA TRBV3-1 TGTGCCAGCAGCCAAGTAGGGTCGGGCACCGGGGAGCTGTTTTTT CASSQVGSGTGELFF
TRBJ2-7 NA many TRBV10-2 TGCGCCAGTTCGAGGGCAGGGGACGAGCAGTACTTC CASSRAGDEQYF
TRBJ2-7 TRBD2 many TRBV20-1 TGCAGTGCTAGAGGACTAGCGGGATCCTACGAGCAGTACTTC CSARGLAGSYEQYF
TRBJ1-1 TRBD1 NA TRBV6-1 TGTGCCAGCAGAACCGGGACAGGGGCGAGGAATGAAGCTTTCTTT CASRTGTGARNEAFF
TRBJ1-4 NA NA TRBV19 TGTGCCAGTAGTATCCGGACCCTCGCAACTAATGAAAAACTGTTTTTT CASSIRTLATNEKLFF
TRBJ2-7 NA NA TRBV19 TGTGCCAGTCCGACTTTTCCGGGGGAGCAGTACTTC CASPTFPGEQYF
TRBJ1-1 NA NA TRBV19 TGTGCCAGTAGGACCTCGGGGGTGACTGAAGCTTTCTTT CASRTSGVTEAFF
TRBJ2-1 TRBD2 many TRBV29-1 TGCAGCGTTGAAGAAGGGACTAGCGGGAATGGGTATGAGCAGTTCTTC CSVEEGTSGNGYEQFF
TRBJ2-2 NA NA TRBV5-1 TGCGCCAGCAGCTTAGGAGTCCGGGGCACCGGGGAGCTGTTTTTT CASSLGVRGTGELFF
TRBJ1-2 NA many TRBV12-3/TRBV12-4 TGTGCCAGCAGTTTATCAGACAGGCTCTACTATGGCTACACCTTC CASSLSDRLYYGYTF
TRBJ1-5 NA many TRBV28 TGTGCCAGCAGTTTCCGCGGGGGCAATCAGCCCCAGCATTTT CASSFRGGNQPQHF
TRBJ2-5 TRBD2 NA TRBV7-6 TGTGCCAGCAGCTTAGAAGCGGGAGGTGAAGAGACCCAGTACTTC CASSLEAGGEETQYF
TRBJ2-2 NA few TRBV5-1 TGCGCCAGCAGCTCCCCAGGGGATTTGGGCACCGGGGAGCTGTTTTTT CASSSPGDLGTGELFF
TRBJ2-3 TRBD2 NA TRBV5-1 TGCGCCAGCAGCCCCGGGACTAGCCGAACAGATACGCAGTATTTT CASSPGTSRTDTQYF
TRBJ1-5 TRBD1 NA TRBV6-6 TGTGCCAGCAGTTACGGACAGGTTAGCAATCAGCCCCAGCATTTT CASSYGQVSNQPQHF
TRBJ1-2 NA many TRBV21-1 TGTGCCAGCAGCAAAGGACAGGGGGAGAGATTAAACTATGGCTACACCTTC CASSKGQGERLNYGYTF
TRBJ2-5 TRBD2 NA TRBV30 TGTGTCGGGTCGGCTAGCGGGGGCCAAGAGACCCAGTACTTC CVGSASGGQETQYF